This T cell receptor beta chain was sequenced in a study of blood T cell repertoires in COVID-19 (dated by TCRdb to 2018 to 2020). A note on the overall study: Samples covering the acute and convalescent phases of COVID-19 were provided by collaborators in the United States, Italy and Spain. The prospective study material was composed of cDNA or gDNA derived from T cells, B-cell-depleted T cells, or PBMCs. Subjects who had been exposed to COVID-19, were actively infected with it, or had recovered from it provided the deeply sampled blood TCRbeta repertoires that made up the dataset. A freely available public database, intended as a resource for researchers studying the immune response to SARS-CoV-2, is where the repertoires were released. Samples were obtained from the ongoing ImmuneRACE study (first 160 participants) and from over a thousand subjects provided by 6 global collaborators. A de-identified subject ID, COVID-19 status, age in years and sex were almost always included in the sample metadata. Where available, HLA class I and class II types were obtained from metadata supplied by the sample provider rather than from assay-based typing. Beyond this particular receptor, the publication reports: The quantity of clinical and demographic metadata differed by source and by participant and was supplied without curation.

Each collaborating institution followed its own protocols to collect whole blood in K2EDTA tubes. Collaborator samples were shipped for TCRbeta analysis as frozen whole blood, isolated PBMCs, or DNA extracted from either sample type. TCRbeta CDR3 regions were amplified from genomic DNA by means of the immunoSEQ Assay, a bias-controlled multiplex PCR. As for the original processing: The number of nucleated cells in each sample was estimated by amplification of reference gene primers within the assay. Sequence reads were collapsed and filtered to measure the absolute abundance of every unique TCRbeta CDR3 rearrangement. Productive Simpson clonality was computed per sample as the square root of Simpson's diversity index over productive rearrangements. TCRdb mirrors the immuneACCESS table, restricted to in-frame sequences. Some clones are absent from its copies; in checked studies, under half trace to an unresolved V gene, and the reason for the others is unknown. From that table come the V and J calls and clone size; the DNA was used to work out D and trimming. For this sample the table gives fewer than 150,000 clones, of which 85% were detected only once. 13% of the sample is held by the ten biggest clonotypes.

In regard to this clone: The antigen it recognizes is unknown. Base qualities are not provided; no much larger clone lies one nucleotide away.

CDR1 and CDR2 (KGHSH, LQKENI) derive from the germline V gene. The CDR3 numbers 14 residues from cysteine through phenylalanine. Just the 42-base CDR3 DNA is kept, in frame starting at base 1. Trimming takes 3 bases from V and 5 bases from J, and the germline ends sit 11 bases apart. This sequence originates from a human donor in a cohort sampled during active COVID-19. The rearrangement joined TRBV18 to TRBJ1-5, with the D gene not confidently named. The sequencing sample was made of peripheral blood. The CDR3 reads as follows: CASSPIRGDQPQHF. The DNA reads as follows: TGTGCCAGCTCACCGATCCGGGGAGATCAGCCCCAGCATTTT.